This T cell receptor (beta chain) derives from a study of beta chain features in type 1 diabetes. CDR1 LNHNV and CDR2 YYDKDF come from the germline V gene (reference sequence). The CDR3 is 14 residues long. The junction had 5 bases not matched to a gene; V was cut back by 5 bases and J by 6 bases. General study points: Among patients, naive, central memory and Treg TCRB repertoires appeared more similar than among healthy donors. All four CD4+ subsets of Type 1 diabetes patients contained TCRB CDR3s that were moderately but significantly shorter. Fewer insertions but more deletions were seen at VDJ junctions in type 1 diabetes patients.

This clone appeared once. Its antigen is unknown. Expressed TCRB transcripts were sequenced because the isolated RNA had all been reverse transcribed beforehand. TCRdb keeps only in-frame clones here, not all; method: immunoSEQ multiplex PCR. The table shows about 740,000 clones, with 13% occurring only once. The specimen sequenced was naive CD4+ T cells from blood. The chain recombines TRBV15 with TRBJ1-4; 8 nucleotides align to TRBD1. This sequence was found in a man between 18 and 35 years old with type 1 diabetes. The CDR3 sequence: CATSGDRTDEKLFF. In nucleotides, the CDR3 is TGTGCCACCAGCGGGGACAGGACGGATGAAAAACTGTTTTTT. The complete variable domain, with remaining parts taken from reference TRBV15 and TRBJ1-4, reads DAMVIQNPRYQVTQFGKPVTLSCSQTLNHNVMYWYQQKSSQAPKLLFHYYDKDFNNEADTPDNFQSRRPNTSFCFLDIRSPGLGDTAMYLCATSGDRTDEKLFFGSGTQLSVL.